Sequencing of this TCR beta chain was carried out in a study of glioma-infiltrating T cells after dendritic cell vaccination. Study-wide background: Monocyte-derived dendritic cells, cultured six to seven days with IL-4 and GM-CSF, were pulsed with autologous tumor lysate.

With regard to this clone: Its cognate antigen is unknown.

Broader study findings: The cohort had few patients with full blood and tumor sets. Higher pretreatment TIL content predicted longer progression-free time and survival.

This CDR3 comprises 16 residues. Germline CDR1 MGHDK, CDR2 SYGVNS. Trimming cost V 1 base and J 4 bases; bases outside gene matches: 3. Sequenced by immunoSEQ multiplex PCR; TCRdb stores in-frame clones only, minus some. The sample lists tens of thousands of clones; around nine tenths were seen once. Time point of the sample: after dendritic cell vaccination, including at tumor progression/relapse. PBMC sampling occurred before vaccination, two weeks after the third dose, and at progression. The chain is built from TRBV25-1 and TRBJ2-3, with 12 nucleotides matching TRBD1. The receptor's source is a human donor with glioblastoma. The sequences come from blood, collected after dendritic cell vaccination. The CDR3, as DNA: TGTGCCAGCAGTGAATGGGACAGGGGGCGATCAGATACGCAGTATTTT. Residues: CASSEWDRGRSDTQYF.